This TCR beta chain was obtained from a study of CD8 T cells in ankylosing spondylitis. This clonotype has a count of ten or more. One junction end does not reproduce the germline sequence, and a read error may be involved. Quantitative 5'-RACE was performed with molecular barcodes, and it yielded the TCR beta libraries. TCRdb analysed the 5' RACE reads with MiXCR anew, one entry per CDR3 protein. The sample has about 240,000 distinct CDR3 sequences, roughly 8.6% seen once. CDR1 SGHTA and CDR2 FQGNSA come from the germline V gene. This CDR3 has 13 amino acids. J is TRBJ1-5 and V is TRBV7-2; D unresolved. The receptor comes from a male donor with ankylosing spondylitis or in good health (not recorded which). Sequences were obtained from blood, either unsorted or a sorted T cell fraction (not recorded which). CDR3 residues: CASSLAKNQPQHF. In DNA, the CDR3 is TGTGCCAGCAGCCTAGCCAAGAATCAGCCCCAGCATTTT.